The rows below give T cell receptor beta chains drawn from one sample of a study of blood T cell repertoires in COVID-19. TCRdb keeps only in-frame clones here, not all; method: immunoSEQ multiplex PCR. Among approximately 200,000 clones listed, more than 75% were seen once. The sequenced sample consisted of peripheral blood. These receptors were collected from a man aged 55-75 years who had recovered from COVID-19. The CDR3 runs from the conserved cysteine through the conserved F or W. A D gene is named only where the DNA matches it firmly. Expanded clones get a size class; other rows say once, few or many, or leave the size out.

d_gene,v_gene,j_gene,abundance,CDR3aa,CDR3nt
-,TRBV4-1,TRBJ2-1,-,CASSRGPSYNEQFF,TGCGCCAGCAGCCGGGGGCCTTCCTACAATGAGCAGTTCTTC
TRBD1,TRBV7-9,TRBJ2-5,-,CASSRGQGWETQYF,TGTGCCAGCAGTAGAGGACAGGGATGGGAGACCCAGTACTTC
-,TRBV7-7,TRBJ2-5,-,CASSFGGTGETQYF,TGTGCCAGCAGCTTCGGCGGCACGGGAGAGACCCAGTACTTC
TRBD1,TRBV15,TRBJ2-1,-,CATSRSQGAAEQFF,TGTGCCACCAGCAGATCCCAGGGGGCGGCTGAGCAGTTCTTC
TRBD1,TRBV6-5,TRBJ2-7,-,CASSYSGQGDPYEQYF,TGTGCCAGCAGTTACTCCGGACAGGGTGACCCCTACGAGCAGTACTTC
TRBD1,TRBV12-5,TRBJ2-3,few,CASGLRSGGTDTQYF,TGTGCTAGTGGTTTGCGTTCAGGGGGAACAGATACGCAGTATTTT
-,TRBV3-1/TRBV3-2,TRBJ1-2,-,CASSHSGTYYGYTF,TGTGCCAGCAGCCATAGTGGTACCTACTATGGCTACACCTTC
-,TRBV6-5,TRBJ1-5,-,CASKGEPGSNQPQHF,TGTGCCAGCAAAGGGGAACCGGGTAGCAATCAGCCCCAGCATTTT
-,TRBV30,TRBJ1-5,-,CASKGGLRNQPQHF,TGTGCCTCAAAGGGGGGACTACGTAATCAGCCCCAGCATTTT
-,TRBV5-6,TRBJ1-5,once,CASSLTPDSSGNQPQHF,TGTGCCAGCAGCTTGACCCCCGACAGTTCGGGCAATCAGCCCCAGCATTTT
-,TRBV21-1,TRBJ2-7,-,CASSLRGTESYEQYF,TGTGCCAGCAGTTTAAGAGGGACAGAGAGTTACGAGCAGTACTTC
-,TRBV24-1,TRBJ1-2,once,CATSDSRVDGYTF,TGTGCCACCAGTGATTCGAGGGTCGATGGCTACACCTTC
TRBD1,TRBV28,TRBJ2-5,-,CASSRRTGALTQETQYF,TGTGCCAGCAGTCGACGGACAGGGGCCCTTACTCAAGAGACCCAGTACTTC
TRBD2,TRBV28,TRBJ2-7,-,CASSPLAGGPIEQYF,TGTGCCAGCAGTCCTCTGGCGGGGGGTCCGATCGAGCAGTACTTC
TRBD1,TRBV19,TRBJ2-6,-,CASSPGNRGIKGSGANVLTF,TGTGCCAGTAGTCCCGGGAACAGGGGAATTAAGGGATCTGGGGCCAACGTCCTGACTTTC
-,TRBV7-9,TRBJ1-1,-,CASGGYTEAFF,TGTGCCAGCGGGGGGTATACTGAAGCTTTCTTT
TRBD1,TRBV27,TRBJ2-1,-,CASSQQGASRTKYNEQFF,TGTGCCAGCAGTCAACAGGGGGCCTCGCGGACAAAGTACAATGAGCAGTTCTTC
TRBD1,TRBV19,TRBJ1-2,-,CASTPTGGYYGYTF,TGTGCCAGTACCCCGACAGGGGGATACTATGGCTACACCTTC
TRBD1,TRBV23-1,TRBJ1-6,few,CASSATGIYNSPLHF,TGCGCCAGCAGTGCGACAGGGATCTATAATTCACCCCTCCACTTT
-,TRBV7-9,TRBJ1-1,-,CASSHSGPFGRFF,TGTGCCAGCAGCCATTCGGGCCCATTCGGGAGATTCTTT
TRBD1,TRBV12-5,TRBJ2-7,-,CASGSPGQGGNEQYF,TGTGCTAGTGGTTCGCCGGGACAGGGAGGAAACGAGCAGTACTTC
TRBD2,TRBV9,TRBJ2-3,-,CASSGPSGGGTDTQYF,TGTGCCAGCAGCGGACCTAGCGGAGGGGGCACAGATACGCAGTATTTT
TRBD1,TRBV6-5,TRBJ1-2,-,CASRSPGTGSYGYTF,TGTGCCAGCAGAAGTCCCGGGACAGGAAGCTATGGCTACACCTTC
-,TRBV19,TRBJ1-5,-,CASGSQGNQPQHF,TGTGCCAGTGGTAGCCAGGGGAATCAGCCCCAGCATTTT
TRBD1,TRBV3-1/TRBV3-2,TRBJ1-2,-,CASSLTGSDYGYTF,TGTGCCAGCAGCCTGACAGGGAGTGACTATGGCTACACCTTC
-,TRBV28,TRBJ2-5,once,CASTETGTKEETQYF,TGTGCCAGCACCGAGACCGGGACAAAAGAAGAGACCCAGTACTTC
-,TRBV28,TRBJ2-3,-,CASSFQVDDTQYF,TGTGCCAGCAGTTTTCAGGTAGACGATACGCAGTATTTT
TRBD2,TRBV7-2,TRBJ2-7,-,CASSLRLAGSYEQYF,TGTGCCAGCAGCCTTAGACTAGCGGGGTCCTACGAGCAGTACTTC
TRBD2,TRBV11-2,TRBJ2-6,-,CASSLDTAGVWSGANVLTF,TGTGCCAGCAGCTTAGATACGGCGGGGGTTTGGTCTGGGGCCAACGTCCTGACTTTC
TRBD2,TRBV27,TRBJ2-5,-,CASSLSVSTSGVQETQYF,TGTGCCAGCAGTTTATCGGTGTCTACTAGCGGGGTCCAAGAGACCCAGTACTTC
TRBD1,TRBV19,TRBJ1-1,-,CASSILQGARTEAFF,TGTGCCAGTAGTATTTTGCAGGGGGCGCGCACTGAAGCTTTCTTT
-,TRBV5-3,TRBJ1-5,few,CARSPVGGQGLFGNQPQHF,TGTGCCAGAAGTCCTGTGGGGGGGCAGGGCCTCTTTGGGAATCAGCCCCAGCATTTT
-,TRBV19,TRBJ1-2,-,CASSTSGKSNYGYTF,TGTGCCAGTAGTACTAGCGGCAAATCTAACTATGGCTACACCTTC
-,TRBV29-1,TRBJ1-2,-,CSSGGGPGYTF,TGCAGTAGTGGGGGGGGTCCCGGCTACACCTTC
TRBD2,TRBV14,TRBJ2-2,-,CASSPREGLRTGELFF,TGTGCCAGCAGCCCACGGGAGGGATTAAGGACCGGGGAGCTGTTTTTT
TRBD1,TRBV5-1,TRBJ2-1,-,CASSLEGQRVQFF,TGCGCCAGCAGCTTGGAGGGACAGAGGGTGCAGTTCTTC
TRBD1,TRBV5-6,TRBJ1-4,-,CASSSTGGNEKLFF,TGTGCCAGCAGCTCTACAGGGGGCAATGAAAAACTGTTTTTT
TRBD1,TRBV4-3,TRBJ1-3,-,CASSQAGQGGNTIYF,TGCGCCAGCAGCCAAGCGGGACAGGGTGGAAACACCATATATTTT
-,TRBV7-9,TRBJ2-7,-,CASSLASGSYEQYF,TGTGCCAGCAGCTTAGCCTCAGGGTCTTACGAGCAGTACTTC
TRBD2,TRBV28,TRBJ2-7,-,CASSATTSGSSYEQYF,TGTGCCAGCAGCGCAACGACTAGCGGGAGCTCCTACGAGCAGTACTTC
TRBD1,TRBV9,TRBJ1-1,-,CASSARTGRTEAFF,TGTGCCAGCAGCGCTAGGACAGGGCGGACTGAAGCTTTCTTT
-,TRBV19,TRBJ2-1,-,CASRSTSGLLNEQFF,TGTGCCAGTAGATCGACCTCGGGACTCCTTAATGAGCAGTTCTTC
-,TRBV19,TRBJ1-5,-,CASSLQPGNQPQHF,TGTGCCAGTAGTTTACAGCCTGGCAATCAGCCCCAGCATTTT
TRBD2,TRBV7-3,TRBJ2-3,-,CASSLVGIVGSGGSDTQYF,TGTGCCAGCAGCTTAGTGGGAATTGTAGGTAGCGGGGGTTCGGATACGCAGTATTTT
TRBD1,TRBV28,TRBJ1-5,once,CASRGTGDSQPQHF,TGTGCCAGCAGGGGGACAGGGGACAGTCAGCCCCAGCATTTT
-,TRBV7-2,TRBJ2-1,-,CASSQRQASSYNEQFF,TGTGCCAGCAGCCAACGACAGGCCAGCTCCTACAATGAGCAGTTCTTC
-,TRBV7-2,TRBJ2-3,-,CASDTRRGRDPDTQYF,TGTGCCAGCGACACGCGGAGGGGCCGGGACCCAGATACGCAGTATTTT
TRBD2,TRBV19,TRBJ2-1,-,CASSPGLAGGRGSYNEQFF,TGTGCCAGTAGTCCTGGACTAGCGGGGGGCCGTGGCTCCTACAATGAGCAGTTCTTC
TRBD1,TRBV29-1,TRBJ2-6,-,CSVEQGASDVLTF,TGCAGCGTTGAACAGGGGGCATCTGACGTCCTGACTTTC
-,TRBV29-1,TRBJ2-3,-,CSALGAGPTDTQYF,TGCAGCGCTCTGGGGGCAGGTCCCACAGATACGCAGTATTTT
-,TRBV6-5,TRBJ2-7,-,CASSYSRPELNYEQYF,TGTGCCAGCAGTTACTCGCGGCCAGAGCTCAACTACGAGCAGTACTTC
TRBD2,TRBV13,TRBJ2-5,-,CASSPAGGGAGKTQYF,TGTGCCAGCAGCCCCGCGGGCGGGGGGGCCGGTAAGACCCAGTACTTC
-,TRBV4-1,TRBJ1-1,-,CASSQDYGQEAFF,TGCGCCAGCAGCCAAGACTACGGACAGGAAGCTTTCTTT